This T cell receptor (beta chain) came from a study of blood T cell repertoires in COVID-19. Overall study context: Material from acute and convalescent COVID-19 was sourced from the United States, Italy and Spain.

The assay was immunoSEQ multiplex PCR, and TCRdb's table has in-frame clones only and misses some. In the table there are roughly 180,000 clones, 80% of which are singletons. This clone occurred a few times. Living in 24 US areas, the participants were between roughly 18 and 90 years of age. Participants reported their clinical history, and cohort assignment relied on those reports. It was within 2 weeks before study entry that exposed participants met a COVID-19 case. Unmatched junction bases numbered 4, after V lost 4 bases and J lost 0 bases. The CDR3 spans 16 residues. In germline, CDR1 is SGHRS, CDR2 YFSETQ.

The material sequenced was PBMCs or T cells enriched from blood (not recorded which). The chain employs TRBV5-1 and TRBJ2-1, with TRBD2 identical over 10 bases. The sequence was collected from a man aged 55 to 69 who had been exposed to COVID-19. The CDR3 nucleotides are TGCGCCAGCAGCAGAACTAGCGGGAACTCCTACAATGAGCAGTTCTTC. Translation gives CASSRTSGNSYNEQFF.